This T cell receptor beta chain was captured by sequencing in a study of blood T cell repertoires in COVID-19. Study-wide background: Acute and convalescent COVID-19 specimens originated in the United States, Italy and Spain. Sources were T cells, B-cell-depleted T cells, or PBMCs; the material itself was cDNA or gDNA.

In the authors' workflow: Amplification with reference gene primers provided the estimates of nucleated cell counts. Some clones are missing from TCRdb's copy, which holds only in-frame ones; the method was immunoSEQ multiplex PCR. V and J calls and clone size follow that table, whereas D and trimming were derived from the DNA. The sample lists 110,000 or so clones, roughly 80% occurring once. This CDR3 is 13 amino acids long. Per germline, CDR1 LNHDA and CDR2 SQIVND (reference sequence). V lost 6 bases and J lost 7; bases outside the gene matches: 3. The sequence came from a woman aged 40 to 55 with acute or convalescent COVID-19. The J gene is TRBJ2-3, the V gene TRBV19; 11 bases fit TRBD2. Material: peripheral blood. DNA for the CDR3: TGTGCCAGTAGGACTAGCGGGGTATATACGCAGTATTTT. Amino acids: CASRTSGVYTQYF.